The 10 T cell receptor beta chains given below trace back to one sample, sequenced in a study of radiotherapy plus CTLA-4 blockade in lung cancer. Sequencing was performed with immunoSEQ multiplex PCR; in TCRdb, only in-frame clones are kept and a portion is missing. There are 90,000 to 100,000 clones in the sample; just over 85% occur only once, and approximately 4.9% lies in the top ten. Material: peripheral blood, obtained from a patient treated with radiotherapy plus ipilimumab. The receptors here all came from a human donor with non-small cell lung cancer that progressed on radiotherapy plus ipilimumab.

The CDR3 bases are TGTGCCAGCAGCTCCCGGAAAGGGGGATTCGAGGGCTACACCTTC. Protein: CASSSRKGGFEGYTF. The genes are TRBV11-3 and TRBJ1-2; TRBD1 might be the D (6 bases). The CDR3 is made up of 15 amino acids. The germline V gene encodes CDR1 SGHNT and CDR2 YENEEA. The V and J ends lost 4 bases and 8 bases respectively, with 20 bases between them.

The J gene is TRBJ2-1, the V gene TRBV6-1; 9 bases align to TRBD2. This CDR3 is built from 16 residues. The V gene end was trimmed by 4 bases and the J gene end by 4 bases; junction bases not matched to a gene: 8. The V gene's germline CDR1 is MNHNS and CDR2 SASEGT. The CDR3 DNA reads TGTGCCAGCAGTGGGCGGACTAGCGCTAGATACAATGAGCAGTTCTTC. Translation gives CASSGRTSARYNEQFF.

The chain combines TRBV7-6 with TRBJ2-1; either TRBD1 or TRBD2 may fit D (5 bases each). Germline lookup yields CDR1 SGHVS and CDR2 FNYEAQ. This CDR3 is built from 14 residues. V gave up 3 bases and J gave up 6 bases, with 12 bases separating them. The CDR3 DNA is TGTGCCAGCAGCTTGAGGGGTCTGGCCAATGAGCAGTTCTTC. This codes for CASSLRGLANEQFF.

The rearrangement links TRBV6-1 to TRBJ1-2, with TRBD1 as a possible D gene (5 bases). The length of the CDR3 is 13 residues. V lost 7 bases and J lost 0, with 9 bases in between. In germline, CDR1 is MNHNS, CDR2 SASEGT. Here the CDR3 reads CASTGTANYGYTF. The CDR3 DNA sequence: TGTGCCAGCACCGGGACCGCTAACTATGGCTACACCTTC.

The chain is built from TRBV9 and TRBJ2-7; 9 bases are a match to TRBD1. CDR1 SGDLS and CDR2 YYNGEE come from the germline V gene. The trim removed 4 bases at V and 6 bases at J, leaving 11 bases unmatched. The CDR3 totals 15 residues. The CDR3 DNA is TGTGCCAGCAGCTTCACCGGGACAGGGAAGGGCGAGCAGTACTTC. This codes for CASSFTGTGKGEQYF.

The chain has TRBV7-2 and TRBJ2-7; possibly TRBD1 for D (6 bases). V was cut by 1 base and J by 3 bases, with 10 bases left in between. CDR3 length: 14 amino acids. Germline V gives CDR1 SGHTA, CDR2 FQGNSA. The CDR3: CASSLGSGVYEQYF. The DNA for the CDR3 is TGTGCCAGCAGCTTAGGGTCAGGGGTCTACGAGCAGTACTTC.

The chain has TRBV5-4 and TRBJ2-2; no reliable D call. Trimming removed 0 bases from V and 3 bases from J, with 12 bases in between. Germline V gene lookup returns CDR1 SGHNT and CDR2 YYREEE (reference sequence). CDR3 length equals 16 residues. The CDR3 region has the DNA TGTGCCAGCAGCTTGGTGGTAGCTACGTACACCGGGGAGCTGTTTTTT. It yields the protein CASSLVVATYTGELFF. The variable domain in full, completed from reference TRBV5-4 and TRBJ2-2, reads ETGVTQSPTHLIKTRGQQVTLRCSSQSGHNTVSWYQQALGQGPQFIFQYYREEENGRGNFPPRFSGLQFPNYSSELNVNALELDDSALYLCASSLVVATYTGELFFGEGSRLTVL.

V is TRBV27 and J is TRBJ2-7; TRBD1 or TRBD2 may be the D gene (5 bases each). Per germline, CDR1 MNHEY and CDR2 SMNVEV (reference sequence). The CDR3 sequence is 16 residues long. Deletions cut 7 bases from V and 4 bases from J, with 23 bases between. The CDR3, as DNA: TGTGCCAGCACCACGAGGGGTCTACTAAACCGGTACGAGCAGTACTTC. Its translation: CASTTRGLLNRYEQYF.

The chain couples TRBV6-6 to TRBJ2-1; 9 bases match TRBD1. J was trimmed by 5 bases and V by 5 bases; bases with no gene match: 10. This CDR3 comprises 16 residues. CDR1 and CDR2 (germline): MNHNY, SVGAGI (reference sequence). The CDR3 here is CASSASPGTGNNEQFF. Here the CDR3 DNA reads TGTGCCAGCAGTGCGTCCCCCGGGACAGGGAACAATGAGCAGTTCTTC.

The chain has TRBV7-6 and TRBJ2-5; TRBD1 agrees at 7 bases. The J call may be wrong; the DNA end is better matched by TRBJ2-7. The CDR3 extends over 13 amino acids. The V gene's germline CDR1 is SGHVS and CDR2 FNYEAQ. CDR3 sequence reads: CASSRRQGGEQYF. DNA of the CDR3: TGTGCCAGCAGCAGACGACAGGGCGGCGAGCAGTACTTC.